This entry concerns a single T cell receptor (beta chain). Its target is unknown. The data originate from a study of cytomegalovirus exposure and HLA in healthy donors. The study's findings and limits: Fewer N-insertions (relative to the approximately 700-donor mean) were reportedly seen in an Asian-associated ancestry cluster in a later analysis. Most TCR sequences were rare, but some public TCRs occurred in many donors.

The study ran its PCR with 60 Vbeta and 13 Jbeta primers. Libraries were prepared by immunoSEQ multiplex PCR; TCRdb keeps only in-frame clonotypes and omits some of them. The profile covers around 150,000 clones, with 88% appearing a single time and 0.45% to 0.6% taken by the ten largest. This CDR3 is built from 14 residues. Germline loops: CDR1 MNHEY, CDR2 SMNVEV (reference sequence). V usage is TRBV27 and J usage is TRBJ2-5, with D possibly matching TRBD1 (6 bases). Judging by the DNA end, TRBJ2-7 fits better; the J call may be wrong. This receptor was obtained from a woman aged 40 to 50 in good health and CMV-seronegative. Material for sequencing was PBMCs. CDR3 nucleotides: TGTGCCAGCAGTACCGGGACACTAGACTACGAGCAGTACTTC. The encoded protein is CASSTGTLDYEQYF.